The clone carrying this T cell receptor beta chain was counted many times. Its target is not known. The PBMCs were sourced from fresh peripheral blood (more than 9 ml). The sample comes from a study of T cells in Graves' hyperthyroidism and ophthalmopathy. CDR1 is KGHSH and CDR2 is LQKENI in the germline V gene. Deletions cut 6 bases from V and 4 bases from J, with 15 bases between. The CDR3 has 14 residues. Study-level findings and limits: Appearing also in blood were most of the thyroid clonotypes expanded above 0.001.

RNA transcripts yielded amplified TCR beta CDR3 regions. RT-PCR in the first round (using the HTBI primer set) targeted the TCR CDR3. TCRdb reanalysed the multiplex PCR reads using MiXCR and keeps one entry per CDR3 protein. The profile shows about 620,000 distinct CDR3 sequences, 15% to 20% of them singletons. The sequence was obtained from a woman under 40 with Graves' hyperthyroidism. What was sequenced was blood. The V and J genes are TRBV18 and TRBJ1-2; a possible D gene is TRBD1 (5 bases). CDR3 bases: TGTGCCAGCTCTTGGGGCAGGGATCTCTATGGCTACACCTTC. Amino acids: CASSWGRDLYGYTF.